This T cell receptor beta chain emerged from a study of post-analysis software for immune sequencing data. In the study overall: Disease trajectories encompassed relapsing-remitting, secondary progressive and progressive-relapsing multiple sclerosis.

Germline V gene data show CDR1 as DFQATT and CDR2 as SNEGSKA (reference sequence). CDR3 size: 13 residues. Trimming stripped 1 base from V and 3 bases from J, with 7 bases between. In the case of this clonotype: Its antigen is unknown.

General study results and limits: Included in a set of roughly 5 TRBV segments more frequent in patients than controls were TRBV5-6, TRBV5-1 and TRBV20-1. F measure showed strong co-clustering of same-batch samples.

Unique molecular identifiers tagged the TCR beta cDNA libraries. The source material, roughly 0.9 to 10 million T cells, gave rise to approximately 520,000 cDNA molecules. Via MiXCR, TCRdb re-called the PCR reads, giving one row per CDR3 protein. Here the sample spans over 150,000 distinct CDR3 sequences, roughly 30% being singletons. This sequence joins TRBV20-1 and TRBJ1-5; D unclear. This TCR derives from a girl aged 5-17 years with multiple sclerosis. Sequenced material: blood. CDR3 nucleotide sequence: TGCAGTGCTAGAGGCCAGTTCAATCAGCCCCAGCATTTT. It specifies CSARGQFNQPQHF.